This is a list of T cell receptor beta chains from one sample in a study of identical twins. TCRdb recomputed calls from the 5' RACE reads with MiXCR, one row per CDR3 protein. Among a few hundred thousand distinct CDR3 sequences listed, about 8.9% were seen once. Separately, the same data were catalogued under a study of yellow fever vaccine responses in identical twins.

The sample consisted of CD8+ T cells sorted from blood. The receptors originated from a woman between 18 and 30 years old in good health. Both conserved end residues are part of each CDR3. The order of the fields is J gene, D gene, V gene, clone size, CDR3 protein, CDR3 DNA. A D gene is named only where the DNA matches it firmly. Only part of the rows carry a size: once, few, many, or a class if the clone is expanded.

j_call: TRBJ1-5
d_call: .
v_call: TRBV19
clone_size: .
cdr3_aa: CASSSDSYSNQPQHF
cdr3_nt: TGTGCCAGTAGCTCCGACAGTTATAGCAATCAGCCCCAGCATTTT

j_call: TRBJ1-2
d_call: .
v_call: TRBV4-3
clone_size: many
cdr3_aa: CASSHSGRGVNYGYTF
cdr3_nt: TGCGCCAGCAGCCACTCCGGGAGGGGAGTTAACTATGGCTACACCTTC

j_call: TRBJ2-7
d_call: TRBD2
v_call: TRBV29-1
clone_size: many
cdr3_aa: CSASGGASPSYEQYF
cdr3_nt: TGCAGCGCAAGCGGGGGGGCCTCCCCCTCCTACGAGCAGTACTTC

j_call: TRBJ2-1
d_call: .
v_call: TRBV10-1
clone_size: few
cdr3_aa: CASGGFGNEQFF
cdr3_nt: TGCGCCAGCGGGGGTTTCGGGAATGAGCAGTTCTTC

j_call: TRBJ2-1
d_call: .
v_call: TRBV7-9
clone_size: many
cdr3_aa: CASILPTASSYNEQFF
cdr3_nt: TGTGCCAGCATCCTACCGACAGCGAGCTCCTACAATGAGCAGTTCTTC

j_call: TRBJ2-2
d_call: .
v_call: TRBV29-1
clone_size: few
cdr3_aa: CSVVQTNTGELFF
cdr3_nt: TGCAGCGTTGTGCAGACGAACACCGGGGAGCTGTTTTTT

j_call: TRBJ2-7
d_call: TRBD1
v_call: TRBV6-1
clone_size: .
cdr3_aa: CASSETGEEQYF
cdr3_nt: TGTGCCAGCAGTGAAACAGGGGAAGAGCAGTACTTC

j_call: TRBJ2-7
d_call: TRBD1
v_call: TRBV12-3/TRBV12-4
clone_size: few
cdr3_aa: CASSVYRGSYEQYF
cdr3_nt: TGTGCCAGCAGTGTGTACAGGGGTTCCTACGAGCAGTACTTC

j_call: TRBJ2-3
d_call: TRBD1
v_call: TRBV5-1
clone_size: many
cdr3_aa: CASSPRGSGTDTQYF
cdr3_nt: TGCGCCAGCAGCCCCAGGGGGAGCGGCACAGATACGCAGTATTTT

j_call: TRBJ2-7
d_call: .
v_call: TRBV12-3/TRBV12-4
clone_size: many
cdr3_aa: CASSIPATGSYEQYF
cdr3_nt: TGTGCCAGCAGTATCCCCGCCACGGGGTCCTACGAGCAGTACTTC

j_call: TRBJ2-7
d_call: .
v_call: TRBV7-2
clone_size: .
cdr3_aa: CASSFQGTPYEQYF
cdr3_nt: TGTGCCAGCAGCTTTCAGGGTACTCCCTACGAGCAGTACTTC

j_call: TRBJ2-3
d_call: TRBD2
v_call: TRBV7-6
clone_size: few
cdr3_aa: CASSSGLAEQYF
cdr3_nt: TGTGCCAGCAGCTCGGGACTAGCGGAGCAGTATTTT

j_call: TRBJ2-2
d_call: .
v_call: TRBV4-3
clone_size: .
cdr3_aa: CASSQDWAGNTGELFF
cdr3_nt: TGCGCCAGCAGCCAAGATTGGGCAGGGAACACCGGGGAGCTGTTTTTT

j_call: TRBJ2-7
d_call: .
v_call: TRBV18
clone_size: once
cdr3_aa: CASSPQLPTPYEQYF
cdr3_nt: TGTGCCAGCTCACCACAATTGCCGACTCCCTACGAGCAGTACTTC

j_call: TRBJ2-3
d_call: TRBD2
v_call: TRBV20-1
clone_size: .
cdr3_aa: CSARDGGGGSTDTQYF
cdr3_nt: TGCAGTGCTAGAGATGGCGGCGGGGGGAGCACAGATACGCAGTATTTT

j_call: TRBJ1-6
d_call: .
v_call: TRBV7-2
clone_size: few
cdr3_aa: CASSLYSPLHF
cdr3_nt: TGTGCCAGCAGTCTGTATTCACCCCTCCACTTT

j_call: TRBJ1-1
d_call: .
v_call: TRBV7-9
clone_size: .
cdr3_aa: CASSLGGAPAEAFF
cdr3_nt: TGTGCCAGCAGCTTAGGGGGGGCGCCCGCTGAAGCTTTCTTT

j_call: TRBJ2-3
d_call: TRBD2
v_call: TRBV12-5
clone_size: .
cdr3_aa: CASGFSGGADTQYF
cdr3_nt: TGTGCTAGTGGTTTTTCGGGGGGGGCGGATACGCAGTATTTT

j_call: TRBJ1-1
d_call: .
v_call: TRBV27
clone_size: few
cdr3_aa: CASSLRPPRHFYF
cdr3_nt: TGTGCCAGCAGTTTAAGACCTCCTCGGCACTTTTACTTT

j_call: TRBJ2-7
d_call: TRBD1
v_call: TRBV27
clone_size: many
cdr3_aa: CASSLFGQAGEQYF
cdr3_nt: TGTGCCAGCAGTTTATTCGGACAGGCCGGGGAGCAGTACTTC

j_call: TRBJ2-2
d_call: TRBD2
v_call: TRBV13
clone_size: few
cdr3_aa: CASSEETSANTGELFF
cdr3_nt: TGTGCCAGCAGCGAAGAGACTAGCGCGAACACCGGGGAGCTGTTTTTT

j_call: TRBJ2-7
d_call: .
v_call: TRBV27
clone_size: .
cdr3_aa: CASSLGGLGTYEQYF
cdr3_nt: TGTGCCAGCAGTTTGGGGGGGCTAGGGACCTACGAGCAGTACTTC

j_call: TRBJ2-7
d_call: .
v_call: TRBV27
clone_size: .
cdr3_aa: CASGLTSLYEQYF
cdr3_nt: TGTGCCAGCGGTCTTACCAGCCTTTACGAGCAGTACTTC

j_call: TRBJ2-1
d_call: TRBD2
v_call: TRBV30
clone_size: few
cdr3_aa: CAWATYSGGAGNEQFF
cdr3_nt: TGTGCCTGGGCCACCTATAGCGGGGGCGCCGGGAATGAGCAGTTCTTC

j_call: TRBJ2-5
d_call: TRBD2
v_call: TRBV3-1
clone_size: few
cdr3_aa: CASSLVAGPVQETQYF
cdr3_nt: TGTGCCAGCAGCCTGGTAGCGGGGCCGGTCCAAGAGACCCAGTACTTC

j_call: TRBJ1-1
d_call: TRBD1
v_call: TRBV12-3/TRBV12-4
clone_size: .
cdr3_aa: CASSALTGGFTEAFF
cdr3_nt: TGTGCCAGCAGTGCCTTGACAGGGGGGTTCACTGAAGCTTTCTTT

j_call: TRBJ2-3
d_call: .
v_call: TRBV25-1
clone_size: few
cdr3_aa: CASSGEGGNSDTQYF
cdr3_nt: TGTGCCAGCAGTGGGGAAGGAGGTAACTCAGATACGCAGTATTTT

j_call: TRBJ2-7
d_call: TRBD2
v_call: TRBV7-8
clone_size: many
cdr3_aa: CASSSPSREFSYEQYF
cdr3_nt: TGTGCCAGCAGCTCCCCTTCGCGGGAGTTCTCCTACGAGCAGTACTTC

j_call: TRBJ2-5
d_call: .
v_call: TRBV4-2
clone_size: many
cdr3_aa: CASSLDALALETQYF
cdr3_nt: TGTGCCAGCAGCCTCGACGCACTGGCCCTGGAGACCCAGTACTTC

j_call: TRBJ1-1
d_call: .
v_call: TRBV28
clone_size: .
cdr3_aa: CASRIDFLTGLNTEAFF
cdr3_nt: TGTGCCAGCAGAATCGATTTCTTGACAGGACTGAACACTGAAGCTTTCTTT

j_call: TRBJ2-2
d_call: .
v_call: TRBV4-3
clone_size: .
cdr3_aa: CASSQEILMNTGELFF
cdr3_nt: TGCGCCAGCAGCCAAGAGATACTGATGAACACCGGGGAGCTGTTTTTT

j_call: TRBJ2-7
d_call: TRBD1
v_call: TRBV10-3
clone_size: many
cdr3_aa: CAISLRNRGLAYEQYF
cdr3_nt: TGTGCCATCAGTCTTAGAAACAGGGGGCTAGCCTACGAGCAGTACTTC

j_call: TRBJ2-1
d_call: .
v_call: TRBV6-4
clone_size: many
cdr3_aa: CASSDSIQGGNEQFF
cdr3_nt: TGTGCCAGCAGTGACTCGATTCAGGGAGGCAATGAGCAGTTCTTC

j_call: TRBJ2-3
d_call: .
v_call: TRBV11-3
clone_size: few
cdr3_aa: CASSRGEGVGDTQYF
cdr3_nt: TGTGCCAGCAGCCGGGGTGAGGGGGTAGGAGATACGCAGTATTTT

j_call: TRBJ2-7
d_call: .
v_call: TRBV20-1
clone_size: many
cdr3_aa: CSARDLQGYEQYF
cdr3_nt: TGCAGTGCTAGAGATCTGCAGGGATACGAGCAGTACTTC

j_call: TRBJ2-1
d_call: .
v_call: TRBV13
clone_size: few
cdr3_aa: CASSSRDSRSYNEQFF
cdr3_nt: TGTGCCAGCAGTTCCCGCGACAGCCGCTCCTACAATGAGCAGTTCTTC

j_call: TRBJ1-1
d_call: .
v_call: TRBV7-9
clone_size: few
cdr3_aa: CASSSTVGEDEAFF
cdr3_nt: TGTGCCAGCAGCTCTACCGTGGGCGAGGATGAAGCTTTCTTT

j_call: TRBJ2-2
d_call: TRBD2
v_call: TRBV7-8
clone_size: few
cdr3_aa: CASSLWTSGSTGELFF
cdr3_nt: TGTGCCAGCAGCTTATGGACTAGCGGAAGCACCGGGGAGCTGTTTTTT

j_call: TRBJ2-3
d_call: .
v_call: TRBV9
clone_size: .
cdr3_aa: CASSDWEDTQYF
cdr3_nt: TGTGCCAGCAGCGACTGGGAAGATACGCAGTATTTT

j_call: TRBJ2-1
d_call: .
v_call: TRBV4-3
clone_size: many
cdr3_aa: CASSQGMGANEQFF
cdr3_nt: TGCGCCAGCAGCCAAGGAATGGGTGCGAATGAGCAGTTCTTC

j_call: TRBJ2-5
d_call: TRBD2
v_call: TRBV10-3
clone_size: many
cdr3_aa: CAISESLAGGEETQYF
cdr3_nt: TGTGCCATCAGTGAGTCCCTAGCGGGAGGTGAAGAGACCCAGTACTTC

j_call: TRBJ2-7
d_call: TRBD1
v_call: TRBV3-1
clone_size: few
cdr3_aa: CASSQDPRQGLGEQYF
cdr3_nt: TGTGCCAGCAGCCAAGATCCGAGACAGGGTTTGGGCGAGCAGTACTTC

j_call: TRBJ2-7
d_call: TRBD2
v_call: TRBV12-3/TRBV12-4
clone_size: many
cdr3_aa: CASSLAGTPYEQYF
cdr3_nt: TGTGCCAGCAGCCTAGCGGGGACTCCCTACGAGCAGTACTTC

j_call: TRBJ2-2
d_call: .
v_call: TRBV12-3/TRBV12-4
clone_size: many
cdr3_aa: CASTTGNGELFF
cdr3_nt: TGTGCCAGCACCACAGGGAACGGGGAGCTGTTTTTT

j_call: TRBJ1-2
d_call: TRBD1
v_call: TRBV12-3/TRBV12-4
clone_size: few
cdr3_aa: CASSLLKETGPRLGYTF
cdr3_nt: TGTGCCAGCAGTTTACTTAAAGAGACAGGGCCGCGGCTTGGCTACACCTTC

j_call: TRBJ2-2
d_call: .
v_call: TRBV27
clone_size: many
cdr3_aa: CASSSAQGTGELFF
cdr3_nt: TGTGCCAGCAGTTCGGCGCAGGGGACCGGGGAGCTGTTTTTT

j_call: TRBJ2-7
d_call: TRBD2
v_call: TRBV13
clone_size: few
cdr3_aa: CASSLGAGGPSSYEQYF
cdr3_nt: TGTGCCAGCAGCTTAGGAGCGGGGGGCCCTAGCTCCTACGAGCAGTACTTC

j_call: TRBJ2-7
d_call: TRBD1
v_call: TRBV10-3
clone_size: many
cdr3_aa: CAISQVGQGLSSRQYF
cdr3_nt: TGTGCCATCAGTCAGGTCGGACAGGGTCTATCAAGCAGGCAGTACTTC

j_call: TRBJ1-1
d_call: .
v_call: TRBV7-3
clone_size: .
cdr3_aa: CASSPDGFLATLPEAFF
cdr3_nt: TGTGCCAGCAGCCCGGACGGCTTCCTCGCAACACTCCCTGAAGCTTTCTTT

j_call: TRBJ2-1
d_call: .
v_call: TRBV21-1
clone_size: few
cdr3_aa: CASSQPTSGYNEQFF
cdr3_nt: TGTGCCAGCAGCCAGCCGACTAGCGGATACAATGAGCAGTTCTTC

j_call: TRBJ1-1
d_call: TRBD1
v_call: TRBV11-2
clone_size: many
cdr3_aa: CASSQGQGRTEAFF
cdr3_nt: TGTGCCAGCAGCCAAGGACAGGGGAGGACTGAAGCTTTCTTT

j_call: TRBJ2-1
d_call: .
v_call: TRBV27
clone_size: many
cdr3_aa: CASSHDSASYNEQFF
cdr3_nt: TGTGCCAGCAGTCACGACAGTGCCTCCTACAATGAGCAGTTCTTC

j_call: TRBJ2-7
d_call: .
v_call: TRBV3-1
clone_size: .
cdr3_aa: CASCQDTGSSSYEQYF
cdr3_nt: TGTGCCTCCTGCCAAGATACGGGGTCGTCGTCCTACGAGCAGTACTTC

j_call: TRBJ2-7
d_call: .
v_call: TRBV3-1
clone_size: many
cdr3_aa: CASSITGTNHEQYF
cdr3_nt: TGTGCCAGCAGTATAACCGGGACAAACCACGAGCAGTACTTC

j_call: TRBJ2-1
d_call: TRBD1
v_call: TRBV7-9
clone_size: many
cdr3_aa: CASSLVGQGSHNEQFF
cdr3_nt: TGTGCCAGCAGCTTAGTGGGACAGGGGAGTCACAATGAGCAGTTCTTC

j_call: TRBJ2-2
d_call: .
v_call: TRBV20-1
clone_size: .
cdr3_aa: CSARVLTGELFF
cdr3_nt: TGCAGTGCTAGAGTTCTCACGGGGGAGCTGTTTTTT

j_call: TRBJ2-5
d_call: TRBD2
v_call: TRBV6-5
clone_size: few
cdr3_aa: CASSYSSRGGETQYF
cdr3_nt: TGTGCCAGCAGTTACTCGAGTCGGGGAGGGGAGACCCAGTACTTC

j_call: TRBJ2-2
d_call: .
v_call: TRBV19
clone_size: few
cdr3_aa: CASSIASSGELFF
cdr3_nt: TGTGCCAGTAGTATAGCGAGTTCCGGGGAGCTGTTTTTT

j_call: TRBJ2-3
d_call: TRBD2
v_call: TRBV12-3/TRBV12-4
clone_size: .
cdr3_aa: CASRPLAGGPSTDTQYF
cdr3_nt: TGTGCCAGCAGGCCCCTAGCGGGAGGGCCCAGCACAGATACGCAGTATTTT